Here is one TCR beta chain with its context. Which antigen it targets is not known. No much larger clone exists at a distance of one base, and base qualities are not known. Enrolling through a virtual design, the prospective study's participants ranged in age from roughly 18 to 89 years and lived across around 25 United States geographic areas. Cohort assignment in the prospective study relied on participant-reported clinical history from a screening survey and a study questionnaire. ImmuneRACE Cohort 3 recovered participants were defined by two consecutive negative NP/OP PCR tests, healthcare professional clearance, or symptom resolution. In the prospective study, mobile phlebotomists collected whole blood, serum and a nasopharyngeal or oropharyngeal swab from each participant. Prospective study participants could optionally give additional blood draws and questionnaires over an approximately 2-month period. Before DNA extraction, blood samples from the prospective study were shipped at room temperature or frozen.

The data derive from a study of blood T cell repertoires in COVID-19 (dated by TCRdb to the early 2020s). Notes on the research overall: Samples from collaborators originated in the United States, Italy and Spain and spanned both the acute and convalescent phases of COVID-19. The prospective study material was composed of cDNA or gDNA derived from T cells, B-cell-depleted T cells, or PBMCs. Subjects who had been exposed to COVID-19, were actively infected with it, or had recovered from it provided the deeply sampled blood TCRbeta repertoires that made up the dataset. A freely available public database, intended as a resource for researchers studying the immune response to SARS-CoV-2, is where the repertoires were released. The samples were drawn from two sources: the first 160 participants of the ongoing ImmuneRACE study, and fewer than 1,500 subjects contributed by 6 global collaborators. Sample metadata almost always included a de-identified subject ID, COVID-19 status, age in years and sex. HLA class I and class II types, where available, came from metadata supplied by the sample provider rather than from assay-based typing.

The immunoSEQ Assay, a bias-controlled multiplex PCR, was used to amplify TCRbeta CDR3 regions from genomic DNA. The paper's data handling went like this. Within the assay, amplification of reference gene primers was used to estimate how many nucleated cells each sample contained. To quantify the absolute abundance of each unique TCRbeta CDR3 rearrangement, sequence reads were collapsed and filtered. For each sample, productive Simpson clonality was calculated by taking the square root of Simpson's diversity index across productive rearrangements. The immuneACCESS repertoire file appears here via TCRdb, limited to in-frame rearrangements. These files lack a portion of the clones; in checked studies, under half of the deficit traces to unresolved V genes, and the cause of the others is not known. V, J and clone size were drawn from that table, and D and trimming were deduced from the DNA. Counted in this sample were over 350,000 clones; 88% of them appeared once. Clones ranked in the top ten supply about 1.1% of the sample.

From V the trimming removes 4 bases and from J it removes 5 bases, while the gene matches leave 12 bases of the junction unaccounted for. From a lookup of the germline V gene, CDR1 and CDR2 are SGHTA and FQGNSA. The CDR3, cysteine through phenylalanine, is 17 amino acids long. Kept here is only the CDR3 DNA, which spans 51 bases and is read in frame from base 1. What the study reported, not specific to this receptor: How much clinical and demographic metadata was included differed by source and by participant, and the metadata was provided uncurated.

The chain is encoded by TRBV7-2 joined to TRBJ2-3, with 10 central nucleotides matching TRBD2. This TCR came from a woman in her late teens or twenties who had recovered from COVID-19. The sequencing input was PBMCs or T cells enriched from blood (not recorded which). CDR3 sequence: CASSSGLGAGGRDTQYF. The DNA is TGTGCCAGCAGCTCGGGTCTAGGAGCGGGGGGGCGAGATACGCAGTATTTT.